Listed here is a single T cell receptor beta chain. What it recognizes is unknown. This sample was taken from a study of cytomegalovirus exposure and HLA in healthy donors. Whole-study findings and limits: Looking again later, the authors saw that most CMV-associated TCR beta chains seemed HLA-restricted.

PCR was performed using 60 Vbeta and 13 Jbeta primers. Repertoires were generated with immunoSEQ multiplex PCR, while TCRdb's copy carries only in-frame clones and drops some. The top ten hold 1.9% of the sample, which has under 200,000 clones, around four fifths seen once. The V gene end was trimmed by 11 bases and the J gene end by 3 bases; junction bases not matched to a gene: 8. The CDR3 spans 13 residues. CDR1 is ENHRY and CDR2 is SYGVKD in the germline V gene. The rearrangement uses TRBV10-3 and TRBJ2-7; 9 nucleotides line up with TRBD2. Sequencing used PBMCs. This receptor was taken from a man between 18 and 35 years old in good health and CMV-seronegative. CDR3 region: CAVSSGKGYEQYF. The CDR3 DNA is TGTGCCGTCTCTAGCGGGAAGGGCTACGAGCAGTACTTC.